This T cell receptor (beta chain) originates from a study of control samples from healthy donors and cancer patients. Sequenced by immunoSEQ multiplex PCR; TCRdb stores in-frame clones only, minus some. Here the sample spans about 160,000 clones, roughly 94% being singletons. The germline gives CDR1 SQVTM, CDR2 ANQGSEA. This CDR3 contains 14 residues. V lost 7 bases and J 4 bases, leaving 19 bases between the germline ends. This clonotype was obtained from a man aged 55 to 70 with colorectal cancer. Sequencing used PBMCs. The genes are TRBV29-1 and TRBJ1-1, with D tentatively TRBD1 (6 bases). CDR3 amino acids: CSARGGGTGTEAFF. CDR3 nucleotides: TGCAGCGCCCGAGGGGGGGGAACGGGCACTGAAGCTTTCTTT.